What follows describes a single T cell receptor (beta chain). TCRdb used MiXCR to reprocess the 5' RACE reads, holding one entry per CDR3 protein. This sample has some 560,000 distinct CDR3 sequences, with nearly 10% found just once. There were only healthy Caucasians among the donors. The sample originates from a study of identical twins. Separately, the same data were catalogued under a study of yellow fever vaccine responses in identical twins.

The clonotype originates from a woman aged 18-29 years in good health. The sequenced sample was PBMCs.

CDR3 protein: CASSPTGGLGQYF. Written as DNA, the CDR3 is TGTGCCAGCAGCCCAACAGGGGGTTTGGGGCAGTACTTC. The rearrangement links TRBV28 to TRBJ2-7; 8 positions agree with TRBD1. The CDR3 extends over 13 amino acids. J was trimmed by 9 bases and V by 6 bases; bases with no gene match: 10. Germline V CDR1 and CDR2: MDHEN, SYDVKM.